These 26 T cell receptor beta chains originate from one sample sequenced in a study of T cell changes during pregnancy in multiple sclerosis. Produced via immunoSEQ multiplex PCR; TCRdb's table is partial and in-frame only. The sample consists of 70,000 to 75,000 clones, approximately 92% of them appearing once. Sequences were derived from peripheral blood, sampled before pregnancy. The receptor set was obtained from a female donor with multiple sclerosis, enrolled in a pregnancy study.

The chain combines TRBV5-1 with TRBJ2-1, with TRBD2 matching 7 bases. V was clipped by 0 bases and J by 6 bases; unmatched bases: 6. Germline lookup yields CDR1 SGHRS and CDR2 YFSETQ. This CDR3 comprises 15 residues. As DNA, the CDR3 is TGCGCCAGCAGCTTGGCCGGGGGGTGGGGCAATGAGCAGTTCTTC. Its translation is CASSLAGGWGNEQFF.

The chain recombines TRBV19 with TRBJ2-5; 9 nucleotides align to TRBD2. The CDR3 spans 15 residues. V was clipped by 5 bases and J by 4 bases; unmatched bases: 8. In germline, CDR1 is LNHDA, CDR2 SQIVND (reference sequence). The CDR3 nucleotides are TGTGCCAGTAGTCTGGGAGGCGGGAGGGGAGAGACCCAGTACTTC. This translates into CASSLGGGRGETQYF.

This chain uses TRBV15 with TRBJ2-7; tentatively, D is TRBD1 (6 bases). From germline, CDR1 is LNHNV and CDR2 YYDKDF (reference sequence). The CDR3 is 13 amino acids. Trimming took 8 bases from V and 5 from J, leaving 16 bases between them. The CDR3 DNA reads TGTGCCACCGGCCTTGGGGCAGGGGACGAGCAGTACTTC. This gives the protein CATGLGAGDEQYF.

This chain connects TRBV6-1 to TRBJ2-7; D is possibly TRBD2 (5 bases). Germline V gene data show CDR1 as MNHNS and CDR2 as SASEGT. The length of the CDR3 is 13 residues. Trimming took 5 bases from V and 2 from J, leaving 10 bases between them. For the CDR3, the DNA is TGTGCCAGCAGTACTAGTTTCACCTACGAGCAGTACTTC. Its translation is CASSTSFTYEQYF.

This clone was observed a few times. The CDR3 nucleotides read TGCGCCAGCAGCTTGGCCGGGACAGCCCTCGGAAACACCATATATTTT. It is translated as CASSLAGTALGNTIYF. This sequence joins TRBV5-1 and TRBJ1-3, with TRBD1 matching 7 bases. Germline-derived CDR1 and CDR2 are SGHRS and YFSETQ. CDR3 length equals 16 residues. V shed 0 bases, J shed 4 bases, and the junction held 7 bases outside the gene matches.

The rearrangement uses TRBV2 and TRBJ1-2; the match to TRBD1 covers 8 bases. The CDR3 is 14 amino acids. The V segment lost 3 bases and the J segment 7 bases; nucleotides outside the gene matches: 7. Germline V gene lookup returns CDR1 SNHLY and CDR2 FYNNEI. The CDR3 DNA is TGTGCCAGCAGTGATAACAGGGGGGTCCCTGGCTACACCTTC. This gives the protein CASSDNRGVPGYTF.

This chain connects TRBV14 to TRBJ2-2; 9 nucleotides align to TRBD1. Trimming removed 6 bases from V and 6 bases from J; junction bases left unmatched: 11. This CDR3 is 16 amino acids long. Germline CDR1 SGHDN, CDR2 FVKESK. The CDR3 sequence: CASRARGQGRSGELFF. The DNA of the CDR3 is TGTGCCAGCAGGGCACGAGGACAGGGGAGGTCCGGGGAGCTGTTTTTT.

V and J are TRBV27 and TRBJ1-2; possibly TRBD1 for D (5 bases). The CDR3 is 14 residues long. CDR1 and CDR2 from the germline V gene are MNHEY and SMNVEV (reference sequence). The germline V and J ends were trimmed by 5 bases and 10 bases, with 20 bases remaining between them. The CDR3 spells CASSPPSFRQNYTF. CDR3 DNA: TGTGCCAGCAGTCCGCCCAGCTTTCGACAGAACTACACCTTC.

CDR3 DNA: TGCGCCAGCTCTTTAGGGACTAGCGGGATTTACGAGCAGTACTTC. Translation gives CASSLGTSGIYEQYF. The V gene is TRBV10-2, the J gene TRBJ2-7; 13 bases are shared with TRBD2. Germline assignment: CDR1 WSHSY and CDR2 SAAADI. The V and J ends lost 8 bases and 4 bases, in that order; junction bases with no gene match: 8. The CDR3 is made up of 15 amino acids.

The V and J genes are TRBV30 and TRBJ1-3; perhaps TRBD1 as D (5 bases). Germline assignment: CDR1 GTSNPN and CDR2 SVGIG (reference sequence). CDR3 length: 14 amino acids. The V end lost 0 bases, the J end lost 4 bases, and 10 bases lay between the germline ends. The CDR3 region has the DNA TGTGCCTGGAGTGTACCAGGGAAAGGAAACACCATATATTTT. This encodes CAWSVPGKGNTIYF.

A single count supports this clone. The genes are TRBV5-1 and TRBJ2-7; D is perhaps TRBD1 (5 bases). Trimming removed 2 bases at V and 5 bases at J, with 8 bases between. The length of the CDR3 is 12 residues. Germline V lookup: CDR1 SGHRS, CDR2 YFSETQ. CDR3 nucleotide sequence: TGCGCCAGCAGCTTTTCAGGGCACGAGCAGTACTTC. It encodes CASSFSGHEQYF. The whole variable domain, remainder taken from reference TRBV5-1 and TRBJ2-7, is KAGVTQTPRYLIKTRGQQVTLSCSPISGHRSVSWYQQTPGQGLQFLFEYFSETQRNKGNFPGRFSGRQFSNSRSEMNVSTLELGDSALYLCASSFSGHEQYFGPGTRLTVT.

Here the CDR3 reads CASGLDRSWPQHF. DNA of the CDR3: TGTGCTAGTGGTTTGGACAGGTCGTGGCCCCAGCATTTT. The chain recombines TRBV12-5 with TRBJ1-5, with D perhaps TRBD1 (5 bases). CDR1 is LGHNT, CDR2 FRNRAP, per germline. The CDR3 has 13 amino acids. With 1 base removed from V and 9 bases from J, the gap between germline ends came to 10 bases.

The chain links TRBV15 to TRBJ1-4; no firm D call. From germline, CDR1 is LNHNV and CDR2 YYDKDF (reference sequence). CDR3 size: 13 residues. Trimming took off 7 bases at V and 3 bases at J, with 9 bases between the two ends. The CDR3 bases are TGTGCCACCAACGACGGGGCTAATGAAAAACTGTTTTTT. This gives the protein CATNDGANEKLFF.

The chain combines TRBV7-9 with TRBJ2-7; 9 nucleotides line up with TRBD1. After removal of 5 bases from V and 2 bases from J, the junction contained 7 bases not matched to a gene. CDR1 and CDR2 (germline): SEHNR, FQNEAQ (reference sequence). There are 15 residues in the CDR3. The chain's CDR3 is CASSLGTGKTYEQYF. The CDR3 DNA reads TGTGCCAGCAGCCTCGGGACAGGGAAGACCTACGAGCAGTACTTC.

In its sample, this clone was seen once. The genes are TRBV7-2 and TRBJ1-2; 9 bases line up with TRBD1. CDR3 length: 14 residues. V dropped 5 bases and J dropped 2; count of bases not matched to a gene: 3. Germline V gene lookup returns CDR1 SGHTA and CDR2 FQGNSA. The CDR3 sequence: CASSLGTGNYGYTF. The CDR3 region has the DNA TGTGCCAGCAGCCTAGGGACAGGGAACTATGGCTACACCTTC.

This chain connects TRBV7-3 to TRBJ2-4; 11 bases match TRBD1. This CDR3 contains 19 residues. Germline assignment: CDR1 SGHTA and CDR2 FQGTGA. Trimming cost V 4 bases and J 1 base; bases outside gene matches: 12. CDR3 nucleotide sequence: TGTGCCAGCAGCTCCCAGGACAGGGGGCAAGGCGCGGCCAAAAACATTCAGTACTTC. Translating gives CASSSQDRGQGAAKNIQYF.

V usage is TRBV7-9 and J usage is TRBJ1-1; D not resolved. The V end was cut by 2 bases, the J end by 2 bases, with 6 bases between. The V gene's germline CDR1 is SEHNR and CDR2 FQNEAQ (reference sequence). This CDR3 has 13 residues. The CDR3 loop is CASSLHFNTEAFF. CDR3 bases: TGTGCCAGCAGCTTACATTTTAACACTGAAGCTTTCTTT. The entire variable domain, with the rest obtained from reference TRBV7-9 and TRBJ1-1, is as follows: DTGVSQNPRHKITKRGQNVTFRCDPISEHNRLYWYRQTLGQGPEFLTYFQNEAQLEKSRLLSDRFSAERPKGSFSTLEIQRTEQGDSAMYLCASSLHFNTEAFFGQGTRLTVV.

CDR3 in amino acids: CASSGRKSSYNEQFF. The CDR3, as DNA: TGTGCCAGTAGTGGGCGCAAAAGCTCCTACAATGAGCAGTTCTTC. The rearrangement links TRBV19 to TRBJ2-1; D ambiguous. V shed 5 bases and J shed 0 bases, with 11 bases lying between them. Per germline, CDR1 LNHDA and CDR2 SQIVND (reference sequence). The CDR3 has 15 amino acids.

The J gene is TRBJ1-2, the V gene TRBV25-1; D possibly corresponds to TRBD1 (5 bases). The CDR3 runs 13 residues. Germline V gives CDR1 MGHDK, CDR2 SYGVNS. The V end was cut by 2 bases, the J end by 4 bases, with 8 bases between. In DNA form, the CDR3 reads TGTGCCAGCAGTGAAAACGGGGGCTATGGCTACACCTTC. Translating gives CASSENGGYGYTF.

V usage is TRBV4-3 and J usage is TRBJ2-7; possibly TRBD2 for D (5 bases). The CDR3 contains 14 residues. The germline V gene has CDR1 LGHNA and CDR2 YSLEER. V dropped 0 bases and J dropped 3 bases, with 9 bases sitting between them. The CDR3 sequence: CASSQDAGYYEQYF. As DNA, the CDR3 is TGCGCCAGCAGCCAAGATGCGGGCTACTACGAGCAGTACTTC.

V and J are TRBV19 and TRBJ1-1, with a weak D call TRBD1 (6 bases). Trimming cost V 5 bases and J 0 bases, with 16 bases left between them. CDR1 and CDR2 (germline): LNHDA, SQIVND (reference sequence). This CDR3 has 16 amino acids. The CDR3 nucleotides read TGTGCCAGTAGTTGGGGGGGCGCGAATATGAACACTGAAGCTTTCTTT. It yields the protein CASSWGGANMNTEAFF. Combining the CDR3 with reference TRBV19 and TRBJ1-1 gives the whole variable domain DGGITQSPKYLFRKEGQNVTLSCEQNLNHDAMYWYRQDPGQGLRLIYYSQIVNDFQKGDIAEGYSVSREKKESFPLTVTSAQKNPTAFYLCASSWGGANMNTEAFFGQGTRLTVV.

The rearrangement links TRBV29-1 to TRBJ1-1, with a possible D match to TRBD1 (5 bases). Germline loops: CDR1 SQVTM, CDR2 ANQGSEA. This CDR3 is built from 11 residues. V shed 6 bases and J shed 4 bases, with 9 bases lying between them. The CDR3 loop reads CSVDGGTEAFF. In DNA form, the CDR3 reads TGCAGCGTCGACGGGGGCACTGAAGCTTTCTTT.

The chain employs TRBV5-1 and TRBJ1-1; 10 bases are shared with TRBD1. Germline-derived CDR1 and CDR2 are SGHRS and YFSETQ. The J segment lost 3 bases and the V segment lost 6 bases, leaving 2 bases of the junction unmatched. CDR3 length equals 13 residues. This CDR3 reads CASMGQGYTEAFF. The CDR3 nucleotides are TGCGCCAGCATGGGACAGGGGTACACTGAAGCTTTCTTT.

This chain connects TRBV7-8 to TRBJ1-2, with a weak D call TRBD1 (6 bases). V dropped 4 bases and J dropped 7 bases, with 19 bases sitting between them. CDR1 is SGHVS, CDR2 FQNEAQ, per germline. The CDR3 has 15 amino acids. CDR3 amino acids: CASSSPPDRLSGYTF. CDR3 DNA: TGTGCCAGCAGCTCGCCCCCCGACAGGCTCAGTGGCTACACCTTC.

The chain uses TRBV27 and TRBJ2-7, with 9 nucleotides matching TRBD1. The CDR3 is made up of 18 amino acids. CDR1 MNHEY and CDR2 SMNVEV come from the germline V gene (reference sequence). The junction had 13 bases not matched to a gene; V was cut back by 4 bases and J by 0 bases. The CDR3 protein is CASSSDTRGTGTSYEQYF. CDR3 coding DNA: TGTGCCAGCAGTTCCGACACCCGAGGGACAGGGACCTCCTACGAGCAGTACTTC.

This sequence joins TRBV10-2 and TRBJ2-1; the match to TRBD1 covers 7 bases. There are 14 residues in the CDR3. The V segment lost 0 bases and the J segment 7 bases; nucleotides outside the gene matches: 3. In germline, CDR1 is WSHSY, CDR2 SAAADI. The CDR3 nucleotides are TGCGCCAGCAGTGAGTCCCGGGACAGTAATGAGCAGTTCTTC. Translation: CASSESRDSNEQFF.